A single sample is the source of the 14 T cell receptor beta chains below, sequenced in a study of cytomegalovirus exposure and HLA in healthy donors. With 60 Vbeta and 13 Jbeta primers, the PCR was carried out. Method: immunoSEQ multiplex PCR; TCRdb's copy keeps in-frame clones and lacks some. This table has some 200,000 clones, around 80% appearing once. The specimen was PBMCs. These TCRs come from a man between 18 and 35 years old in good health and CMV-seronegative.

J is TRBJ2-5 and V is TRBV7-6; TRBD1 agrees at 8 bases. The J call is uncertain, as TRBJ2-7 better fits the DNA end. CDR3 length: 14 residues. The germline gives CDR1 SGHVS, CDR2 FNYEAQ. Written as DNA, the CDR3 is TGTGCCAGCAGCTTAGGACAGGGGACCTACGAGCAGTACTTC. It codes for CASSLGQGTYEQYF.

The rearrangement joins TRBV5-1 to TRBJ2-7, with 11 positions matching TRBD2. The germline CDR1 and CDR2 sequences are SGHRS and YFSETQ. V shed 4 bases, J shed 4 bases, and the junction held 1 base outside the gene matches. The CDR3 length is 13 residues. This chain's CDR3 is CASSRLAGYEQYF. The CDR3 DNA reads TGCGCCAGCAGCCGACTAGCGGGATACGAGCAGTACTTC.

This chain's CDR3 is CASSSPHLGEREQYF. In DNA, the CDR3 is TGTGCCAGCAGTTCCCCTCACCTGGGAGAGCGCGAGCAGTACTTC. The V and J genes are TRBV28 and TRBJ2-7, with a weak D call TRBD2 (5 bases). Germline V lookup: CDR1 MDHEN, CDR2 SYDVKM. Trimming pared 4 bases from V and 6 bases from J, leaving 19 bases between. CDR3 length: 15 amino acids.

V is TRBV9 and J is TRBJ1-2; tentatively, D is TRBD1 (5 bases). The CDR3 has 17 residues. With 0 bases removed from V and 0 bases from J, the gap between germline ends came to 15 bases. In germline, CDR1 is SGDLS, CDR2 YYNGEE. CDR3 bases: TGTGCCAGCAGCGTAGCAGGACGGAGGGGATCTAACTATGGCTACACCTTC. This encodes CASSVAGRRGSNYGYTF.

The rearrangement joins TRBV20-1 to TRBJ1-2; no clear D. V shed 6 bases and J shed 3 bases, with 8 bases lying between them. This CDR3 has 11 residues. CDR1 and CDR2 from the germline V gene are DFQATT and SNEGSKA (reference sequence). Here the CDR3 DNA reads TGCAGTGCCCCTCCCGACTATGGCTACACCTTC. Translating gives CSAPPDYGYTF.

The chain joins TRBV5-4 to TRBJ1-1, with 8 bases that match TRBD1. The V and J ends lost 4 bases and 5 bases, in that order; junction bases with no gene match: 10. Per the germline V gene, CDR1 is SGHNT and CDR2 is YYREEE (reference sequence). This CDR3 is built from 15 residues. CDR3: CASSLDRGGWTEAFF. CDR3 nucleotide sequence: TGTGCCAGCAGCCTCGACAGGGGAGGGTGGACTGAAGCTTTCTTT.

The chain joins TRBV9 to TRBJ1-2, with 11 bases that match TRBD1. The germline gives CDR1 SGDLS, CDR2 YYNGEE. V trimming: 2 bases; J trimming: 5 bases; junction bases outside the gene matches: 5. This CDR3 is 15 amino acids long. The CDR3 loop reads CASSVRTGGVYGYTF. The CDR3, as DNA: TGTGCCAGCAGCGTTAGGACAGGGGGCGTTTATGGCTACACCTTC.

V is TRBV5-1 and J is TRBJ2-1, with 9 bases matching TRBD2. There are 13 residues in the CDR3. V was pared by 0 bases and J by 8 bases, with 0 bases of the junction left unmatched. Germline V gives CDR1 SGHRS, CDR2 YFSETQ. CDR3 loop: CASSLGLADEQFF. CDR3 bases: TGCGCCAGCAGCTTGGGACTAGCGGATGAGCAGTTCTTC.

This clone was found once. The rearrangement links TRBV6-1 to TRBJ2-1; 11 nucleotides line up with TRBD1. The germline CDR1 and CDR2 sequences are MNHNS and SASEGT. CDR3 length equals 16 residues. Unmatched junction bases numbered 2, after V lost 2 bases and J lost 2 bases. This CDR3 is CASSEPGQGAYNEQFF. The CDR3 DNA reads as TGTGCCAGCAGTGAACCGGGACAGGGGGCCTACAATGAGCAGTTCTTC.

The chain couples TRBV4-1 to TRBJ2-3; D is possibly TRBD2 (6 bases). Trimming cost V 1 base and J 5 bases, with 16 bases left between them. CDR1 and CDR2 from the germline V gene are MGHRA and YSYEKL. The CDR3 covers 16 residues. CDR3 residues: CASSQVFREFLDTQYF. The CDR3 nucleotides read TGCGCCAGCAGCCAAGTATTTCGGGAGTTTCTAGATACGCAGTATTTT.

V is TRBV29-1 and J is TRBJ1-1, with a weak D call TRBD1 (6 bases). V lost 6 bases, J lost 4 bases, and 18 bases lay in between. CDR1 is SQVTM, CDR2 ANQGSEA, per germline. The CDR3 length is 14 residues. The CDR3 protein is CSVVVTGMGTEAFF. The CDR3 bases are TGCAGCGTGGTAGTCACAGGGATGGGCACTGAAGCTTTCTTT.

The chain couples TRBV19 to TRBJ1-5; 9 bases line up with TRBD1. The CDR3 spans 18 residues. The V gene's germline CDR1 is LNHDA and CDR2 SQIVND (reference sequence). V trimming: 4 bases; J trimming: 0 bases; junction bases outside the gene matches: 10. Here the CDR3 reads CASSTRDREGISNQPQHF. The CDR3, as DNA: TGTGCCAGTAGTACCAGGGACAGGGAAGGCATTAGCAATCAGCCCCAGCATTTT.

The rearrangement uses TRBV7-9 and TRBJ1-1; tentatively, D is TRBD1 (5 bases). Trimming left V 2 bases short and J 1 base short, with 11 bases between. The CDR3 has 15 amino acids. Germline V CDR1 and CDR2: SEHNR, FQNEAQ (reference sequence). CDR3: CASSLQGGGNTEAFF. The CDR3, as DNA: TGTGCCAGCAGCTTACAGGGTGGTGGGAACACTGAAGCTTTCTTT.

This clone showed up just once. The chain has TRBV27 and TRBJ2-1; 8 bases align to TRBD2. Trimming at V came to 2 bases and at J to 7 bases, leaving 16 bases not matched to a gene. Germline assignment: CDR1 MNHEY and CDR2 SMNVEV (reference sequence). The CDR3 length is 18 residues. The CDR3 sequence: CASSLKVSSGSSRNEQFF. CDR3 nucleotide sequence: TGTGCCAGCAGTTTAAAAGTATCGAGCGGGAGCTCAAGGAATGAGCAGTTCTTC.